This T cell receptor beta chain was sequenced for a study of cytomegalovirus exposure and HLA in healthy donors. CDR3 length equals 13 residues. CDR1 and CDR2 from the germline V gene are MNHEY and SVGAGI. Trimming shortened V by 6 bases and J by 5 bases, and 13 bases separated the two germline ends. It was with 60 Vbeta and 13 Jbeta primers that the PCR ran. Data came from immunoSEQ multiplex PCR; TCRdb stores just in-frame clones and leaves some out. The sample totals about 46,000 clones. The chain has TRBV6-5 and TRBJ1-1, with D perhaps matching TRBD1 (5 bases). Sequenced: PBMCs. The origin of this receptor is a woman in her forties in good health and CMV-seronegative. The CDR3 region is CASRVQGKTEAFF. CDR3 bases: TGTGCCAGCAGGGTCCAGGGTAAGACTGAAGCTTTCTTT.